This T cell receptor beta chain was captured in a study of cytomegalovirus exposure and HLA in healthy donors. Across the study: A prior analysis found more than 90 million unique TCR beta sequences from 170 million or so T cells.

Study-wide points: Later analysis found that TCR beta chains associated with HLA were more clonally expanded than other, equally common chains. Cytomegalovirus-associated status was assigned to fewer than 200 TCR beta chains.

Regarding this clone: Antigen: not known.

The germline V gene has CDR1 LGHNT and CDR2 FRNRAP. The V end lost 4 bases, the J end lost 4 bases, and 12 bases lay between the germline ends. The CDR3 is made up of 14 amino acids. The PCR used 60 Vbeta and 13 Jbeta primers. Under the authors' procedure: In a later analysis, 8.5 million to 14 million of tens of millions of unique beta chains occurred in at least two donors. Measured with immunoSEQ multiplex PCR; TCRdb has only the in-frame clones, and not every one. V and J calls plus clone size are reproduced from that table; the DNA served to infer D and trimming. Of about 160,000 clones in the sample, 60% to 80% are singletons; the top ten hold around 3.4%.

This sequence was found in a man aged 25 to 40 in good health and CMV-seropositive. The chain joins TRBV12-5 to TRBJ2-3; TRBD2 is a possible D gene (7 bases). Material for sequencing was PBMCs. The CDR3 region has the DNA TGTGCTAGTGGTTGGGGGGGCGCCTCAGATACGCAGTATTTT. Amino acid sequence: CASGWGGASDTQYF.